This paragraph covers one T cell receptor beta chain sequence. Its antigen remains unknown. These data belong to a study of shared clonotypes between healthy human individuals. Across the study: CD4 naive and memory got three plates each, CD8 naive two, CD8 memory one.

Overall study results and limits: Shared clonotypes across all four donors exceeded non-shared ones in generation probability.

Replicate PCRs run on sorted subsets employed approximately 0.2 ug DNA, tens of thousands of T cell genomes. Original methodology: ImmunoSEQ junction-only sequences lacked quality scores, so their filtering differed. The data were produced by immunoSEQ multiplex PCR, yet TCRdb's version contains in-frame clones alone and is incomplete. Clonal size and the V and J genes are those of that table, whereas D and trimming came from the DNA. The profile covers approximately 740,000 clones, with approximately 74% appearing a single time and 1.5% to 2% taken by the ten largest. Germline V gives CDR1 SEHNR, CDR2 FQNEAQ (reference sequence). This CDR3 contains 12 residues. V was cut by 0 bases and J by 9 bases, with 6 bases left in between.

The chain joins TRBV7-9 to TRBJ2-1; D call uncertain. The clonotype originates from a woman younger than 45 in good health. Sample: memory CD4+ T cells sorted from blood. Specified subset: CD45RA-negative fraction. CDR3 DNA sequence: TGTGCCAGCAGCTTAGCGGTGCTTGAGCAGTTCTTC. Its translation: CASSLAVLEQFF.